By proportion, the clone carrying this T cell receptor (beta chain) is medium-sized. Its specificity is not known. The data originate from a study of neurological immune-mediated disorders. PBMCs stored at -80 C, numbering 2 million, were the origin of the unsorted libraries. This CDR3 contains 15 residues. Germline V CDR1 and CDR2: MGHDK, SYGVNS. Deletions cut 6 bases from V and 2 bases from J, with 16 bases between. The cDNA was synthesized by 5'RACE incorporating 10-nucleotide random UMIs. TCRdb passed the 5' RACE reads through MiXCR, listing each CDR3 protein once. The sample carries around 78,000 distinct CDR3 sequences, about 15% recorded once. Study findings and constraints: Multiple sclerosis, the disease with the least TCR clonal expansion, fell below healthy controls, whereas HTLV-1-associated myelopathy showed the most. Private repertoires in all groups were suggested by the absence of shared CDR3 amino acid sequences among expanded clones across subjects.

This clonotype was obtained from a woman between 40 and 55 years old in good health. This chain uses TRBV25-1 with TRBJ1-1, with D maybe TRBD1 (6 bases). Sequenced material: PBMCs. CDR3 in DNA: TGTGCCAGCAGGGAGGTGGGGGGCTCTAACACTGAAGCTTTCTTT. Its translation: CASREVGGSNTEAFF.